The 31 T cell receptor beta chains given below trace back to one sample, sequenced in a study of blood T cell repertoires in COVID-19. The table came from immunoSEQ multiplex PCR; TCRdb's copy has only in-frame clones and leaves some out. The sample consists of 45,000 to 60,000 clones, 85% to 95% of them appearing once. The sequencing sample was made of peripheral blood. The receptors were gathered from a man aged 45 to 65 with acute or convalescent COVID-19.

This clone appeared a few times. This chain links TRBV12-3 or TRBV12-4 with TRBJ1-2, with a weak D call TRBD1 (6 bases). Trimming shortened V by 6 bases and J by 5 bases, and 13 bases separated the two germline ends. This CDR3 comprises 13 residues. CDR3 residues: CASSPYREYGYTF. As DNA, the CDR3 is TGTGCCAGCAGCCCCTACAGGGAGTATGGCTACACCTTC.

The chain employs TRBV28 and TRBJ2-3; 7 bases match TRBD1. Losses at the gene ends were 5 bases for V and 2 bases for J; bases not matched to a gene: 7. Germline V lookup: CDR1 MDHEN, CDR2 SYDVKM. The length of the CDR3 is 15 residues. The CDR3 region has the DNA TGTGCCAGCAGTGTACGGACAGGAGACACAGATACGCAGTATTTT. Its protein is CASSVRTGDTDTQYF.

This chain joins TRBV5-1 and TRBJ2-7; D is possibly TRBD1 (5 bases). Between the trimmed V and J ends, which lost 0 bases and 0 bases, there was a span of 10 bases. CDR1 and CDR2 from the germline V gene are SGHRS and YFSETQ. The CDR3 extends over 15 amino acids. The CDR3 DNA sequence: TGCGCCAGCAGCTTGGAGCCAGGGTACTCCTACGAGCAGTACTTC. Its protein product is CASSLEPGYSYEQYF.

The CDR3 loop is CASSSGGGSRSDTQYF. The DNA of the CDR3 is TGTGCCAGCAGCTCGGGGGGCGGGAGTCGGTCGGATACGCAGTATTTT. The chain uses TRBV11-3 and TRBJ2-3, with D perhaps TRBD2 (7 bases). Trimming left V 4 bases short and J 6 bases short, with 20 bases between. The length of the CDR3 is 16 residues. Germline V lookup: CDR1 SGHNT, CDR2 YENEEA.

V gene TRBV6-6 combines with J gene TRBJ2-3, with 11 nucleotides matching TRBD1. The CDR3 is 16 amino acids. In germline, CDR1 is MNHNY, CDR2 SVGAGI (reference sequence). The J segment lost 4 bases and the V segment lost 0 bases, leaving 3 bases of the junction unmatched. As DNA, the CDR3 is TGTGCCAGCAGTTACTCCGGGACAGGGGGGCCAGATACGCAGTATTTT. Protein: CASSYSGTGGPDTQYF.

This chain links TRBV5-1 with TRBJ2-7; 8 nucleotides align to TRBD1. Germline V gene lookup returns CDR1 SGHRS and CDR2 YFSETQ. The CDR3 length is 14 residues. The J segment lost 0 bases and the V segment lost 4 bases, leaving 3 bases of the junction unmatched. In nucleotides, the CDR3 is TGCGCCAGCAGCAGGGACAGGAGCTCCTACGAGCAGTACTTC. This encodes CASSRDRSSYEQYF.

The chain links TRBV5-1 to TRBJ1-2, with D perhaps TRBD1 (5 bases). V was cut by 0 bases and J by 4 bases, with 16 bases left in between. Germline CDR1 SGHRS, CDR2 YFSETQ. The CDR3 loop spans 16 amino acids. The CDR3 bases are TGCGCCAGCAGCTTGGAGCCCAGGGCCCAGGGCTATGGCTACACCTTC. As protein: CASSLEPRAQGYGYTF.

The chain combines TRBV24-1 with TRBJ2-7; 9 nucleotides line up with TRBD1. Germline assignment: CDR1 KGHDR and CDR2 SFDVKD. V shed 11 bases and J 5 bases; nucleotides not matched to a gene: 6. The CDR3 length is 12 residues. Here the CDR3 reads CAIPGQGDEQYF. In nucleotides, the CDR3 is TGTGCCATCCCGGGACAGGGAGACGAGCAGTACTTC.

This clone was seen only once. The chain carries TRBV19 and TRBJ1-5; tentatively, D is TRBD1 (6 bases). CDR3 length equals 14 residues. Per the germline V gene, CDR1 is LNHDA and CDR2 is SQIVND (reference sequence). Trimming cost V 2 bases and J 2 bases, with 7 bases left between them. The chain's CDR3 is CASSISGGNQPQHF. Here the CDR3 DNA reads TGTGCCAGTAGTATATCAGGGGGCAATCAGCCCCAGCATTTT.

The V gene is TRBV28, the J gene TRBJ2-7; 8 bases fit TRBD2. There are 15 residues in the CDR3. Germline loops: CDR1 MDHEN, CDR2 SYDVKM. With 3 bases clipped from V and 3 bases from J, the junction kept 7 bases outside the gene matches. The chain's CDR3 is CASSFSQREIYEQYF. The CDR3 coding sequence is TGTGCCAGCAGTTTCTCCCAGCGGGAGATCTACGAGCAGTACTTC.

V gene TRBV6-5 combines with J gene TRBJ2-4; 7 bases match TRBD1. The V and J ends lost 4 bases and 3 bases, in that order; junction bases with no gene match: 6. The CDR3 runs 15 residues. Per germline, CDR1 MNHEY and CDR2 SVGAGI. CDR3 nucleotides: TGTGCCAGCAGTTCCCGCCCAGGGGGCAAAAACATTCAGTACTTC. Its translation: CASSSRPGGKNIQYF.

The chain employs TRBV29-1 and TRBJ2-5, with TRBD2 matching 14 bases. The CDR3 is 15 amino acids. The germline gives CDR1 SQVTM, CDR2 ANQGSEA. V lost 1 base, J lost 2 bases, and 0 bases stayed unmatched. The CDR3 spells CSVEGTSGRQETQYF. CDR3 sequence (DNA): TGCAGCGTTGAAGGGACTAGCGGGAGGCAAGAGACCCAGTACTTC. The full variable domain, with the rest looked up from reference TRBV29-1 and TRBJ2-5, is SAVISQKPSRDICQRGTSLTIQCQVDSQVTMMFWYRQQPGQSLTLIATANQGSEATYESGFVIDKFPISRPNLTFSTLTVSNMSPEDSSIYLCSVEGTSGRQETQYFGPGTRLLVL.

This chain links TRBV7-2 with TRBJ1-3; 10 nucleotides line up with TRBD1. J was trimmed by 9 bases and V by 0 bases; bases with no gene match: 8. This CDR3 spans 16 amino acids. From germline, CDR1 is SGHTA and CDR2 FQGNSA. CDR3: CASSLAWSGQGTTIYF. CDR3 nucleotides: TGTGCCAGCAGCTTAGCTTGGTCGGGACAGGGGACCACCATATATTTT.

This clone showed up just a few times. Written as DNA, the CDR3 is TGCGCCAGCAGCCCGCTAACTAGCGGAAGCTCCTACGAGCAGTACTTC. Its translation: CASSPLTSGSSYEQYF. The chain has TRBV5-1 and TRBJ2-7, with 8 positions matching TRBD2. Germline V CDR1 and CDR2: SGHRS, YFSETQ. This CDR3 contains 16 residues. V lost 4 bases and J lost 0; bases outside the gene matches: 9.

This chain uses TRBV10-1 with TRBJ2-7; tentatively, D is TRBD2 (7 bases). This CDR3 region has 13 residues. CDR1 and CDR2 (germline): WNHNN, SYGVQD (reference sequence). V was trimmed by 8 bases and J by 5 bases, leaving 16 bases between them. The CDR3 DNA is TGCGCCAGCCCCCGTCGGGGGGCCAACGAGCAGTACTTC. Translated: CASPRRGANEQYF.

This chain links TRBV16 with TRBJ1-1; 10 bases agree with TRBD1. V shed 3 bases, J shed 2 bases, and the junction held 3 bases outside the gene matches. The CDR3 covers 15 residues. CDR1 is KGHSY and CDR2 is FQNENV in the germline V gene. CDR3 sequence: CASSQGQGLNTEAFF. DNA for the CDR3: TGTGCCAGCAGCCAGGGACAGGGGCTAAACACTGAAGCTTTCTTT. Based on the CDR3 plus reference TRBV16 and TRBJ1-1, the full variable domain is GEEVAQTPKHLVRGEGQKAKLYCAPIKGHSYVFWYQQVLKNEFKFLISFQNENVFDETGMPKERFSAKCLPNSPCSLEIQATKLEDSAVYFCASSQGQGLNTEAFFGQGTRLTVV.

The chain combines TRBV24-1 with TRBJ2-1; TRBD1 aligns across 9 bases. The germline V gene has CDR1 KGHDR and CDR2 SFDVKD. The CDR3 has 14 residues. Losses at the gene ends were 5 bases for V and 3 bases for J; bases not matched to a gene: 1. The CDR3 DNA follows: TGTGCCACCAGTGGGACAGGGGACTACAATGAGCAGTTCTTC. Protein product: CATSGTGDYNEQFF.

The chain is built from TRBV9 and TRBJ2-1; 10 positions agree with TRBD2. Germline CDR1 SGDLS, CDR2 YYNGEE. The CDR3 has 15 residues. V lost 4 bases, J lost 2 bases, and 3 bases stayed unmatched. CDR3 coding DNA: TGTGCCAGCAGCCCCGGACTAGCGGCCTACAATGAGCAGTTCTTC. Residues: CASSPGLAAYNEQFF.

CDR3 in DNA: TGTGCCAGCAGTGTTACTAGCGGGAGTTACAATGAGCAGTTCTTC. Protein: CASSVTSGSYNEQFF. V gene TRBV6-4 combines with J gene TRBJ2-1; the match to TRBD2 covers 11 bases. The CDR3 totals 15 residues. The V gene end was trimmed by 4 bases and the J gene end by 4 bases; junction bases not matched to a gene: 3. Germline-derived CDR1 and CDR2 are MRHNA and SNTAGT.

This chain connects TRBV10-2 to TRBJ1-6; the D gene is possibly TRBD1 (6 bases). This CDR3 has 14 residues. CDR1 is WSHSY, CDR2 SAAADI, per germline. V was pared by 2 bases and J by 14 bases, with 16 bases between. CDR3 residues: CASSERGGGSSLHF. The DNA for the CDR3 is TGCGCCAGCAGTGAGAGAGGGGGGGGCTCCTCCCTCCACTTT.

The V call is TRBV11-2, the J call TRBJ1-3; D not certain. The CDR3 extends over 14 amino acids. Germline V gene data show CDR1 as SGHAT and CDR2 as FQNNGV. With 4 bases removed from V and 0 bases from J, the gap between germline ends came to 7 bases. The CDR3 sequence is CASSSRGSGNTIYF. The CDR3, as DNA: TGTGCCAGCAGCTCCCGGGGCTCTGGAAACACCATATATTTT.

The CDR3 loop reads CATKSGILTGELFF. The DNA for the CDR3 is TGTGCCACAAAATCCGGGATCCTCACCGGGGAGCTGTTTTTT. This sequence joins TRBV25-1 and TRBJ2-2; D might be TRBD2 (5 bases). This CDR3 comprises 14 residues. CDR1 is MGHDK, CDR2 SYGVNS, per germline. Trimming removed 10 bases at V and 4 bases at J, with 16 bases between.

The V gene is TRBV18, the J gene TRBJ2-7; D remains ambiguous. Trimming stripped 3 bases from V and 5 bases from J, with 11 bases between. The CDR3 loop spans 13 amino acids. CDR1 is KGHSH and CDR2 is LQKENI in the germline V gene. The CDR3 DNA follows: TGTGCCAGCTCACCTCCCCTCGTCCACGAGCAGTACTTC. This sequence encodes CASSPPLVHEQYF.

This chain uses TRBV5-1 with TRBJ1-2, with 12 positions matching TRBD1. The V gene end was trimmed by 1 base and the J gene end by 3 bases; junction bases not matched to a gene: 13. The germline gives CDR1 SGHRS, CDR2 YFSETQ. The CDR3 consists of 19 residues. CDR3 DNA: TGCGCCAGCAGCTTGTCCGGGACAGGGGGCGTGGGGTCTGACTATGGCTACACCTTC. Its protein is CASSLSGTGGVGSDYGYTF. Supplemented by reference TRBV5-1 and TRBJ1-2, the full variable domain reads KAGVTQTPRYLIKTRGQQVTLSCSPISGHRSVSWYQQTPGQGLQFLFEYFSETQRNKGNFPGRFSGRQFSNSRSEMNVSTLELGDSALYLCASSLSGTGGVGSDYGYTFGSGTRLTVV.

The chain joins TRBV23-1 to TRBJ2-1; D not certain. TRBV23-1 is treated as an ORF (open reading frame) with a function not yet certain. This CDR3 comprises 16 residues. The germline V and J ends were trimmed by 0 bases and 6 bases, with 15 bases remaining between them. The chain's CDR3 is CASSQSERPGGNEQFF. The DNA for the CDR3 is TGCGCCAGCAGTCAATCGGAGCGCCCCGGCGGCAATGAGCAGTTCTTC.

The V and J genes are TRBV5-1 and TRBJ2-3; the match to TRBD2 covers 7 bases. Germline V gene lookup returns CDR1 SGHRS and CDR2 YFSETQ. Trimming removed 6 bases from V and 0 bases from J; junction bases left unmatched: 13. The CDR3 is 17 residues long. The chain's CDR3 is CASTRGVSRLSTDTQYF. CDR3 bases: TGCGCCAGCACCCGGGGGGTATCTCGACTTAGCACAGATACGCAGTATTTT.

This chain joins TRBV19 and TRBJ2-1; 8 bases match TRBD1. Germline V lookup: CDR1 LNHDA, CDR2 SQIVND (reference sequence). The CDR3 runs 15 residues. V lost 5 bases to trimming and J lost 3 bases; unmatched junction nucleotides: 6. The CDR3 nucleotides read TGTGCCAGTAGTCCTCAGGGGGCGGGCTACAATGAGCAGTTCTTC. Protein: CASSPQGAGYNEQFF.

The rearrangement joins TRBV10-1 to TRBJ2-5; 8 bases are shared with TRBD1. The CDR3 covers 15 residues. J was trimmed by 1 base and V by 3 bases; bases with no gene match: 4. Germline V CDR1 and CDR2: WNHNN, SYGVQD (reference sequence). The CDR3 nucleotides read TGCGCCAGCAGTGAAGGACAGGGAACCCAAGAGACCCAGTACTTC. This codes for CASSEGQGTQETQYF.

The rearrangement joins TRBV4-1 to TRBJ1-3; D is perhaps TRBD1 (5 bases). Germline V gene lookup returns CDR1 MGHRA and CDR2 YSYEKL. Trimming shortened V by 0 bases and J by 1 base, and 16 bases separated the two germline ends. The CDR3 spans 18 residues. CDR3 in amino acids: CASSQDVRRDGSGNTIYF. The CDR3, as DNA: TGCGCCAGCAGCCAAGATGTTCGCAGGGATGGTTCTGGAAACACCATATATTTT.

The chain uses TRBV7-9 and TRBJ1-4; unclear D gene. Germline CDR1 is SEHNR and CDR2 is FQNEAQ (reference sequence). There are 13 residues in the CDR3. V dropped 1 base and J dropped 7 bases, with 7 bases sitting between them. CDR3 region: CASSLGQVEKLFF. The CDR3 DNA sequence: TGTGCCAGCAGCTTAGGGCAGGTTGAAAAACTGTTTTTT.

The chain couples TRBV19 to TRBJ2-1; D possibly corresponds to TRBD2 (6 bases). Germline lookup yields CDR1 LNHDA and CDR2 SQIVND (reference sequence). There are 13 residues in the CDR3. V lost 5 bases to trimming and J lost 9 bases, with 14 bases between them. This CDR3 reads CASSVTQGGEQFF. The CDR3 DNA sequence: TGTGCCAGTAGTGTCACCCAGGGAGGTGAGCAGTTCTTC.